Presented here are 7 T cell receptor beta chains from one specimen sequenced in a study of T cell responses to AZD1222 COVID-19 vaccine. Generated by immunoSEQ multiplex PCR, the TCRdb table keeps only in-frame clones and is missing some. The repertoire has 90,000 to 100,000 clones, around nine tenths of them found once; the top ten carry 9.5% to 13%. Specimen: peripheral blood, collected 28 days after the second AZD1222 dose. The receptors originated from an adult who received the AZD1222 COVID-19 vaccine.

V is TRBV5-1 and J is TRBJ2-7; 9 bases line up with TRBD1. CDR1 and CDR2 (germline): SGHRS, YFSETQ. The CDR3 consists of 13 residues. Losses at the gene ends were 5 bases for V and 3 bases for J; bases not matched to a gene: 3. The chain's CDR3 is CASRGQGHYEQYF. DNA of the CDR3: TGCGCCAGCAGGGGACAGGGTCACTACGAGCAGTACTTC.

V usage is TRBV11-1 and J usage is TRBJ2-1, with 10 bases fitting TRBD2. Germline V gene sequence: CDR1 SGHAT, CDR2 FQDESV (reference sequence). The V and J ends lost 6 bases and 5 bases, in that order; junction bases with no gene match: 10. The CDR3 runs to 16 residues. CDR3 sequence (DNA): TGTGCCAGCAGGAGCGTGAGCGGGGGGGCCCACAATGAGCAGTTCTTC. Amino acids: CASRSVSGGAHNEQFF.

The chain recombines TRBV7-3 with TRBJ2-7; 9 bases fit TRBD2. J lost 4 bases, V lost 0 bases, and 7 bases had no gene match. The CDR3 extends over 16 amino acids. The V gene's germline CDR1 is SGHTA and CDR2 FQGTGA. The CDR3: CASSLTGAGGRYEQYF. The DNA for the CDR3 is TGTGCCAGCAGCTTAACGGGAGCGGGAGGCCGATACGAGCAGTACTTC.

V and J are TRBV15 and TRBJ1-6, with D unclear. The V gene's germline CDR1 is LNHNV and CDR2 YYDKDF (reference sequence). This CDR3 region has 14 residues. Deletions cut 6 bases from V and 2 bases from J, with 8 bases between. The CDR3 is CATRQQAYNSPLHF. CDR3 DNA sequence: TGTGCCACCAGGCAGCAGGCCTATAATTCACCCCTCCACTTT.

The chain links TRBV20-1 to TRBJ2-7; no reliable D call. V was trimmed by 5 bases and J by 5 bases, leaving 10 bases between them. Germline CDR1 and CDR2: DFQATT and SNEGSKA (reference sequence). The CDR3 is made up of 11 amino acids. The CDR3 loop reads CSARPSDEQYF. The CDR3 coding sequence is TGCAGTGCTCGCCCAAGTGACGAGCAGTACTTC.

The sample holds a few counts of this clone. CDR3 region: CASSLDGYGYTF. The DNA for the CDR3 is TGTGCCAGCAGCTTAGATGGGTATGGCTACACCTTC. The gene calls are TRBV11-2 and TRBJ1-2; unclear D gene. The germline gives CDR1 SGHAT, CDR2 FQNNGV. The CDR3 totals 12 residues. With 0 bases removed from V and 5 bases from J, the gap between germline ends came to 4 bases.

The chain links TRBV25-1 to TRBJ2-2, with 7 bases aligning to TRBD1. Losses at the gene ends were 0 bases for V and 7 bases for J; bases not matched to a gene: 5. The CDR3 is 15 amino acids. CDR1 is MGHDK and CDR2 is SYGVNS in the germline V gene. CDR3 sequence (DNA): TGTGCCAGCAGTGAATATTCGGGGACAGACGGGGAGCTGTTTTTT. It codes for CASSEYSGTDGELFF.